A single sample is the source of the 16 T cell receptor beta chains below, sequenced in a study of cytomegalovirus exposure and HLA in healthy donors. The PCR contained 60 Vbeta and 13 Jbeta primers. Repertoires were generated with immunoSEQ multiplex PCR, while TCRdb's copy carries only in-frame clones and drops some. The sample yields about 95,000 clones, 65% to 90% seen once. The sample consisted of PBMCs. The origin of the receptors is a man between 25 and 39 years old in good health and CMV-seropositive.

This clone has more than one count but fewer than ten. V usage is TRBV5-1 and J usage is TRBJ2-7, with D perhaps matching TRBD1 (6 bases). CDR1 and CDR2 (germline): SGHRS, YFSETQ. The CDR3 sequence is 16 residues long. V lost 7 bases and J lost 0, with 20 bases in between. CDR3 in amino acids: CASSLTTSGVSYEQYF. The CDR3 DNA reads as TGCGCCAGCTCCCTCACAACCTCAGGGGTCTCCTACGAGCAGTACTTC.

V usage is TRBV28 and J usage is TRBJ2-5; 8 nucleotides agree with TRBD2. From germline, CDR1 is MDHEN and CDR2 SYDVKM. The V segment lost 5 bases and the J segment 5 bases; nucleotides outside the gene matches: 7. The CDR3 is made up of 14 amino acids. The CDR3 nucleotides read TGTGCCAGCAGTACCAGCGGGAGTGGTGAGACCCAGTACTTC. Translating gives CASSTSGSGETQYF.

V and J are TRBV7-2 and TRBJ2-7; D unclear. The V and J ends lost 5 bases and 0 bases respectively, with 14 bases between them. Germline assignment: CDR1 SGHTA and CDR2 FQGNSA. This CDR3 region has 15 residues. Here the CDR3 reads CASSETFASSYEQYF. CDR3 DNA: TGTGCCAGCAGCGAAACCTTCGCGAGCTCCTACGAGCAGTACTTC.

This clone was seen a handful of times. The rearrangement joins TRBV7-9 to TRBJ2-1; 9 nucleotides match TRBD2. The length of the CDR3 is 15 residues. Germline CDR1 and CDR2: SEHNR and FQNEAQ (reference sequence). V was clipped by 1 base and J by 3 bases; unmatched bases: 1. The CDR3 here is CASSLGTSVYNEQFF. The DNA for the CDR3 is TGTGCCAGCAGCTTAGGGACTAGCGTCTACAATGAGCAGTTCTTC.

The chain is built from TRBV10-2 and TRBJ2-1, with TRBD2 identical over 9 bases. This CDR3 is built from 13 residues. Germline V gene data show CDR1 as WSHSY and CDR2 as SAAADI. Germline trimming cut 8 bases from V and 15 bases from J; bases unmatched to any gene: 14. This chain's CDR3 is CASHEAKLAGPFF. The CDR3 DNA is TGCGCCAGCCACGAAGCGAAGCTAGCGGGACCGTTCTTC.

The chain recombines TRBV7-8 with TRBJ1-5, with 8 nucleotides matching TRBD1. Germline CDR1 and CDR2: SGHVS and FQNEAQ. Trimming cost V 6 bases and J 9 bases; bases outside gene matches: 19. CDR3 length equals 17 residues. CDR3 nucleotide sequence: TGTGCCAGCAGTGAAGGACAGGGACGTGGGACAATCGTGCCCCAGCATTTT. This encodes CASSEGQGRGTIVPQHF. Full variable domain (rest looked up from reference TRBV7-8 and TRBJ1-5): GAGVSQSPRYKVAKRGQDVALRCDPISGHVSLFWYQQALGQGPEFLTYFQNEAQLDKSGLPSDRFFAERPEGSVSTLKIQRTQQEDSAVYLCASSEGQGRGTIVPQHFGDGTRLSIL.

This chain links TRBV7-9 with TRBJ1-2, with TRBD1 matching over 9 bases. The V segment lost 5 bases and the J segment 8 bases; nucleotides outside the gene matches: 9. The CDR3 runs to 14 residues. Germline assignment: CDR1 SEHNR and CDR2 FQNEAQ (reference sequence). CDR3 residues: CASSPTGTGTGYTF. In nucleotides, the CDR3 is TGTGCCAGCAGCCCGACCGGGACAGGGACCGGCTACACCTTC.

This clone appeared a single time. The rearrangement uses TRBV23-1 and TRBJ2-2; tentative D call: TRBD1 (7 bases). TRBV23-1 is classed as an ORF, of uncertain function. The V gene lost 0 bases and the J gene lost 7 bases, with 18 bases spanning the gap. This CDR3 is 17 amino acids long. CDR3 amino acids: CASSQSGQAGNGGELFF. The CDR3 DNA reads TGCGCCAGCAGTCAATCAGGACAGGCGGGGAACGGCGGGGAGCTGTTTTTT.

The CDR3 sequence is CASRPGLAGGSGTQYF. CDR3 DNA: TGCGCCAGCAGGCCCGGACTAGCGGGGGGCTCGGGGACCCAGTACTTC. The J gene is TRBJ2-5, the V gene TRBV5-1, with TRBD2 matching 14 bases. The CDR3 has 16 residues. Germline CDR1 reads SGHRS; CDR2 reads YFSETQ. The V and J ends lost 5 bases and 7 bases, in that order; junction bases with no gene match: 10.

The genes are TRBV5-6 and TRBJ2-5; TRBD1 matches at 7 bases. The CDR3 runs 14 residues. The V and J ends lost 3 bases and 0 bases, in that order; junction bases with no gene match: 2. Germline-derived CDR1 and CDR2 are SGHDT and YYEEEE. As DNA, the CDR3 is TGTGCCAGCAGCTCGACAGGGAACCAAGAGACCCAGTACTTC. Protein: CASSSTGNQETQYF. Looking up the rest from reference TRBV5-6 and TRBJ2-5 gives the full variable domain: DAGVTQSPTHLIKTRGQQVTLRCSPKSGHDTVSWYQQALGQGPQFIFQYYEEEERQRGNFPDRFSGHQFPNYSSELNVNALLLGDSALYLCASSSTGNQETQYFGPGTRLLVL.

The chain couples TRBV9 to TRBJ1-1; 7 bases align to TRBD1. V lost 4 bases to trimming and J lost 1 base; unmatched junction nucleotides: 4. The germline V gene encodes CDR1 SGDLS and CDR2 YYNGEE. This CDR3 contains 14 residues. The CDR3 coding sequence is TGTGCCAGCAGCACCGGGACAGCGAACACTGAAGCTTTCTTT. It is translated as CASSTGTANTEAFF.

This clone was found a few times. The junction shows a germline mismatch at one end, possibly a read error. The V gene is TRBV2, the J gene TRBJ2-7; D is unclear. This CDR3 has 10 amino acids. Germline V lookup: CDR1 SNHLY, CDR2 FYNNEI. CDR3 nucleotides: TGTGCCAGCAGTGACGTTGACTCGGACTTC. It specifies CASSDVDSDF.

This clone was detected only a few times. V is TRBV6-4 and J is TRBJ2-7, with TRBD2 matching 7 bases. The CDR3 sequence is 13 residues long. Trimming cost V 5 bases and J 9 bases; bases outside gene matches: 10. Germline V gene sequence: CDR1 MRHNA, CDR2 SNTAGT. CDR3 in DNA: TGTGCCAGCAGTCCGGGAGCGGGGTCCGGGCAGTACTTC. Amino acid sequence: CASSPGAGSGQYF.

This sequence joins TRBV11-2 and TRBJ2-7; TRBD2 matches 8 bases. The junction had 12 bases not matched to a gene; V was cut back by 0 bases and J by 5 bases. The CDR3 is 17 amino acids. Per the germline V gene, CDR1 is SGHAT and CDR2 is FQNNGV. The CDR3 here is CASSLDSGRALPNEQYF. DNA for the CDR3: TGTGCCAGCAGCTTAGATTCCGGGAGGGCTCTTCCGAACGAGCAGTACTTC.

This clone was observed a few times. V is TRBV28 and J is TRBJ2-5; 7 bases fit TRBD2. Germline V gives CDR1 MDHEN, CDR2 SYDVKM. This CDR3 has 13 residues. Germline trimming cut 6 bases from V and 2 bases from J; bases unmatched to any gene: 3. CDR3 in DNA: TGTGCCAGCAGGGGACTAACGCAAGAGACCCAGTACTTC. It translates to CASRGLTQETQYF.

The rearrangement links TRBV5-1 to TRBJ1-2, with 9 nucleotides matching TRBD1. In germline, CDR1 is SGHRS, CDR2 YFSETQ. The V gene end was trimmed by 5 bases and the J gene end by 2 bases; junction bases not matched to a gene: 10. This CDR3 has 16 residues. As DNA, the CDR3 is TGCGCCAGCAGTTCCGGGACAGGGATCCTAAACTATGGCTACACCTTC. It is translated as CASSSGTGILNYGYTF.